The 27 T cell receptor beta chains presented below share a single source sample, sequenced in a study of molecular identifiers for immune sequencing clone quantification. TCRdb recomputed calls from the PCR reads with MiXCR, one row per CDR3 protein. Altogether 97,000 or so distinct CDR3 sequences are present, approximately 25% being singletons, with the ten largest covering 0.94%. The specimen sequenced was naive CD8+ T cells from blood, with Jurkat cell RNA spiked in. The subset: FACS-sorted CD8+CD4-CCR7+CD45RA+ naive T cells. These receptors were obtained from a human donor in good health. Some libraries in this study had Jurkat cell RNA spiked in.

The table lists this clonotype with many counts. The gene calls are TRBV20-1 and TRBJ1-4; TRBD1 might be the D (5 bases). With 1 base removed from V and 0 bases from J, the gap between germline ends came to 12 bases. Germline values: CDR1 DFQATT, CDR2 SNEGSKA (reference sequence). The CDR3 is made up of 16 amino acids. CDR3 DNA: TGCAGTGCTAGAGGAGGAGGGGAGGCAACTAATGAAAAACTGTTTTTT. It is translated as CSARGGGEATNEKLFF.

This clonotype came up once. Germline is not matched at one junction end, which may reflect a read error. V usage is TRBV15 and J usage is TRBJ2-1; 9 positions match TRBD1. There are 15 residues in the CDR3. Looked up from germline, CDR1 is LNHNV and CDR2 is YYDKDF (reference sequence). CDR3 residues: CATSRDRGAYNKQFF. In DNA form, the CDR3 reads TGTGCCACCAGCAGGGACAGGGGCGCCTACAATAAGCAGTTCTTC.

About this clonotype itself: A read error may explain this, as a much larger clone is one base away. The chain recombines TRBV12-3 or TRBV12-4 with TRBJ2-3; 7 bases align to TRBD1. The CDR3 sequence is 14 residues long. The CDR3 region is CASSPGQNTATQYF. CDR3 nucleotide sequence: TGTGCCAGCAGCCCGGGACAGAACACAGCTACGCAGTATTTT.

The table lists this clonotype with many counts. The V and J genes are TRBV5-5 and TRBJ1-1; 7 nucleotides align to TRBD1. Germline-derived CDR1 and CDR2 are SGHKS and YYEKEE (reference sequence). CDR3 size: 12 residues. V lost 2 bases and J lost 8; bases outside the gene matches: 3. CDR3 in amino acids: CASSFLGGEAFF. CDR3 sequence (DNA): TGTGCCAGCAGCTTTTTAGGGGGCGAAGCTTTCTTT.

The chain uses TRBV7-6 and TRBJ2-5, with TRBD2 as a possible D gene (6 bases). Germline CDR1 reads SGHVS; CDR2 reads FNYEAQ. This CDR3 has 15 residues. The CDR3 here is CVSSSTSLSEETQYF. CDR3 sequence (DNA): TGTGTTAGCAGCTCGACTAGTCTCTCAGAGGAGACCCAGTACTTC.

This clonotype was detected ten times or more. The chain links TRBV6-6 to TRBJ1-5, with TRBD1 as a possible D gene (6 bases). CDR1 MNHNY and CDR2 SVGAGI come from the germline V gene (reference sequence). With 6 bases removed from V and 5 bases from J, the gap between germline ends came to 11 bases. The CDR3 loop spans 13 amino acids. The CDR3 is CASSLGGYQPQHF. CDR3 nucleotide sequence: TGTGCCAGCAGCTTAGGGGGGTATCAGCCCCAGCATTTT.

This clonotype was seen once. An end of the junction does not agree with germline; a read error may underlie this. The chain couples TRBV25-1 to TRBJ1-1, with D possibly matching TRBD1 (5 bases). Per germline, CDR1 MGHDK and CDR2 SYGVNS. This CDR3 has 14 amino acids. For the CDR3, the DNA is TGTGCCAGCAGTGAAGCTCGGGGCTACACTGAAGCTTCCTTT. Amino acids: CASSEARGYTEASF.

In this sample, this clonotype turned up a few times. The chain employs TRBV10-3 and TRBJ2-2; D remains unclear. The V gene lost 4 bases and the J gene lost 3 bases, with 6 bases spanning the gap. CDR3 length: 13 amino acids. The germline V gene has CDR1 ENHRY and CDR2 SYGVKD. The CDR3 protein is CAISGPYTGELFF. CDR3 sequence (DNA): TGTGCCATCAGTGGACCCTACACCGGGGAGCTGTTTTTT.

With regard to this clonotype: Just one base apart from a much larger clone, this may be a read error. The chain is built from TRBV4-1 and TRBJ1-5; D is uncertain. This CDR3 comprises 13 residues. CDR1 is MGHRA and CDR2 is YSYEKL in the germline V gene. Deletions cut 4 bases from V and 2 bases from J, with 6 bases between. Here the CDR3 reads CASSRVGNQPQHF. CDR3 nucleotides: TGCGCCAGCAGCCGAGTGGGCAATCAGCCCCAGCATTTT.

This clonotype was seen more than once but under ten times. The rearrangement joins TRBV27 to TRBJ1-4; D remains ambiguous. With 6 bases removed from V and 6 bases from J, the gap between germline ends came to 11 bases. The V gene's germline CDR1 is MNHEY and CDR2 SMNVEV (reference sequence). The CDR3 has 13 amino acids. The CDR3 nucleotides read TGTGCCAGCAGACCCCTGGGCCATGAAAAACTGTTTTTT. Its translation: CASRPLGHEKLFF.

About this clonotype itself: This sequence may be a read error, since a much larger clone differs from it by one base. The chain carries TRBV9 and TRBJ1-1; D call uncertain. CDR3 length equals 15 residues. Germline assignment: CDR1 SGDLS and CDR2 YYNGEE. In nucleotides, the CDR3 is TGTGCCAGCAGCGTAGCGCCAGGAAAGAACACTGTAGCTTTCTTT. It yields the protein CASSVAPGKNTVAFF.

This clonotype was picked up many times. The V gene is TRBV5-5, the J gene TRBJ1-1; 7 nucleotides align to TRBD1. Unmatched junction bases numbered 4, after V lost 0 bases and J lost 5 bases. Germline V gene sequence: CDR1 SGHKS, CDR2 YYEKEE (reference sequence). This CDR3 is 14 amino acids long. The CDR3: CASSLDRGPTEAFF. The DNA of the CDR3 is TGTGCCAGCAGCTTGGATAGGGGGCCGACTGAAGCTTTCTTT.

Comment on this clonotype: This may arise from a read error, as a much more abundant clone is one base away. This CDR3 reads CASGLTSSNQPQHF. The CDR3 DNA sequence: TGTGCCAGCGGCTTAACAAGCAGCAATCAGCCCCAGCATTTT. The genes are TRBV7-6 and TRBJ1-5; D is uncertain. Germline lookup yields CDR1 SGHVS and CDR2 FNYEAQ. The CDR3 sequence is 14 residues long.

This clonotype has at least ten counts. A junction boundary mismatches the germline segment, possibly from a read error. CDR3 sequence (DNA): TGTGCCAGCAGCTTTCCCAGGGGTACCTACGATGAGCAGTTCTTC. It is translated as CASSFPRGTYDEQFF. The rearrangement joins TRBV7-9 to TRBJ2-1; D may be TRBD1 (6 bases). The germline V gene has CDR1 SEHNR and CDR2 FQNEAQ (reference sequence). This CDR3 contains 15 residues.

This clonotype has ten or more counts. The CDR3 region is CASSPNRGAKNIQYF. CDR3 bases: TGTGCCAGCAGCCCGAACAGGGGTGCCAAAAACATTCAGTACTTC. The gene calls are TRBV7-9 and TRBJ2-4; 7 positions agree with TRBD1. This CDR3 is 15 amino acids long. The junction had 5 bases not matched to a gene; V was cut back by 5 bases and J by 1 base. Germline lookup yields CDR1 SEHNR and CDR2 FQNEAQ (reference sequence).

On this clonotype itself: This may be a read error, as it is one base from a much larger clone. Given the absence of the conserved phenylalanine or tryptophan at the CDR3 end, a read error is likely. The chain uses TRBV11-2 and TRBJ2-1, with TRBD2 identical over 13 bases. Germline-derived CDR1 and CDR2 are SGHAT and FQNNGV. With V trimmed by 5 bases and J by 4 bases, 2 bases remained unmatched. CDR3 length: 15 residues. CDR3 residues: CASSELAGGYNEQFL. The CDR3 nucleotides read TGTGCCAGCAGCGAACTAGCGGGAGGGTACAATGAGCAGTTCTTA.

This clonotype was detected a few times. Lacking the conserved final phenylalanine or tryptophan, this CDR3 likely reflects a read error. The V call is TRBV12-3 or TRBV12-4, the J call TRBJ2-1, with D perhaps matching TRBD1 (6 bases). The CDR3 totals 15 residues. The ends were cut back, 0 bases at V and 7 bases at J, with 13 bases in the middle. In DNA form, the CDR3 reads TGTGCCAGCAGTTTAGCTGGGGCGCAGGGGAATGAGCAGTTCTCC. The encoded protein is CASSLAGAQGNEQFS.

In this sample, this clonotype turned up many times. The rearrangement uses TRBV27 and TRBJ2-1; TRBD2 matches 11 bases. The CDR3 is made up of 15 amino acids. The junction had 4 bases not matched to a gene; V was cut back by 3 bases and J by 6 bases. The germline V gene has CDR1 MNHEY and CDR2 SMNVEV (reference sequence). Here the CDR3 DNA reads TGTGCCAGCAGTTTGGTGACTAGCGGGGTCAATGAGCAGTTCTTC. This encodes CASSLVTSGVNEQFF.

The CDR3 loop reads CASSSPMTGAYEQYF. The CDR3 DNA is TGTGCCAGCAGTTCCCCTATGACAGGGGCCTACGAGCAGTACTTC. The rearrangement links TRBV27 to TRBJ2-7; TRBD1 matches 8 bases. Losses at the gene ends were 4 bases for V and 2 bases for J; bases not matched to a gene: 7. The germline CDR1 and CDR2 sequences are MNHEY and SMNVEV (reference sequence). The CDR3 is 15 amino acids.

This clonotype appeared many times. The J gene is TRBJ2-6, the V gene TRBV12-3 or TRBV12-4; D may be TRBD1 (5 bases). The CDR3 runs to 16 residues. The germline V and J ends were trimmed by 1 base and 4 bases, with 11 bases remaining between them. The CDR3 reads CASSLGRVSGANVLTF. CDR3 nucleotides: TGTGCCAGCAGTTTAGGCAGGGTTTCAGGGGCCAACGTCCTGACTTTC.

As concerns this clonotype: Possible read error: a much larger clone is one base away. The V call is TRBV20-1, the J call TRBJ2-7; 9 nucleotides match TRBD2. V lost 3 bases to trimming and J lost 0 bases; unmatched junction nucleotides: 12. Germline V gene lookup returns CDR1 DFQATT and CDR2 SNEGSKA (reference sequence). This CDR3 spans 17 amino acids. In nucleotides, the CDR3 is TGCAGTGCTAGTGGGATAGCGGGAGTTCTTAGCTCCTACGAGCAGTACTTC. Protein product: CSASGIAGVLSSYEQYF.

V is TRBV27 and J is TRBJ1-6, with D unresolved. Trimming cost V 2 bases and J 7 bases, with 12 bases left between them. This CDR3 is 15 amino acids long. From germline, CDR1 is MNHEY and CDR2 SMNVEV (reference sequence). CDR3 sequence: CASSLPPGLNSPLHF. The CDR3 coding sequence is TGTGCCAGCAGTTTACCGCCGGGTTTGAATTCACCCCTCCACTTT.

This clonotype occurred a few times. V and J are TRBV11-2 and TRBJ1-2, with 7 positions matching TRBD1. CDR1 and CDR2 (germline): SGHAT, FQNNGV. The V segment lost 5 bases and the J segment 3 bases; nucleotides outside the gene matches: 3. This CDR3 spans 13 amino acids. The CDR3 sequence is CASSVGTDYGYTF. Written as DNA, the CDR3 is TGTGCCAGCAGCGTCGGGACAGACTATGGCTACACCTTC.

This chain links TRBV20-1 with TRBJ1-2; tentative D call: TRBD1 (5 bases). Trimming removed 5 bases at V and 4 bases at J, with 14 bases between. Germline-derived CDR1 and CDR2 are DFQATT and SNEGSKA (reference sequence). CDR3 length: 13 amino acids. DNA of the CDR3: TGCAGTGCTGATAGGGGTCTTGGCTATGGCTACACCTTC. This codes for CSADRGLGYGYTF.

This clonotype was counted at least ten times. CDR3 region: CASSIVDTSGANVLTF. The DNA of the CDR3 is TGTGCCAGTAGTATAGTGGACACTTCTGGGGCCAACGTCCTGACTTTC. The chain combines TRBV19 with TRBJ2-6, with a possible D match to TRBD1 (5 bases). Germline V lookup: CDR1 LNHDA, CDR2 SQIVND (reference sequence). CDR3 size: 16 residues. V dropped 1 base and J dropped 1 base, with 8 bases sitting between them. Full variable domain (outside the CDR3, taken from reference TRBV19 and TRBJ2-6): DGGITQSPKYLFRKEGQNVTLSCEQNLNHDAMYWYRQDPGQGLRLIYYSQIVNDFQKGDIAEGYSVSREKKESFPLTVTSAQKNPTAFYLCASSIVDTSGANVLTFGAGSRLTVL.

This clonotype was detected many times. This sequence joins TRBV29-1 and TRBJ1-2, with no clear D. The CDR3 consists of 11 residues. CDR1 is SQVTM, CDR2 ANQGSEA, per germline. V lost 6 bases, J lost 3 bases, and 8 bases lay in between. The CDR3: CSVWTDYGYTF. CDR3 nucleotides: TGCAGCGTATGGACGGACTATGGCTACACCTTC.

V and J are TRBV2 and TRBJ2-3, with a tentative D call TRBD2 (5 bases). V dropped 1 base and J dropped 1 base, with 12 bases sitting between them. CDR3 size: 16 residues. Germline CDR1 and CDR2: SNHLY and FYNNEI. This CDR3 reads CASSEGTGWGTDTQYF. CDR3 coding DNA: TGTGCCAGCAGTGAAGGGACGGGGTGGGGCACAGATACGCAGTATTTT.